The entry below gives a single T cell receptor (beta chain) sequence along with its context. As to time point: late sampling 161 to 241 days after vaccination in three convalescent patients. The data were taken from a study of vaccination and CD4 T cells after COVID-19. Study summary: A few convalescent patients provided samples that were taken at day 14 and days 161 to 241 post-vaccination.

Germline V gene data show CDR1 as MNHNS and CDR2 as SASEGT. CDR3 length: 13 residues. Trimming removed 4 bases from V and 4 bases from J, with 8 bases in between. TCRdb fed the PCR reads into MiXCR, producing one record per CDR3 protein. The profile covers more than 25,000 distinct CDR3 sequences, with almost 50% appearing a single time and about 5.3% taken by the ten largest. The chain recombines TRBV6-1 with TRBJ2-1; no clear D. The receptor comes from a human donor who had recovered from COVID-19. Sequences were derived from CD4+ T cells from blood, sampled about 7 months after SARS-CoV-2 vaccination. The CDR3 sequence is CASSVTQYNEQFF. CDR3 nucleotides: TGTGCCAGCAGTGTGACACAGTACAATGAGCAGTTCTTC.